The clone carrying this T cell receptor (beta chain) was picked up a small number of times. The data stem from a study of technical replicates of blood from a handful of donors. The length of the CDR3 is 15 residues. Germline-derived CDR1 and CDR2 are SGHRS and YFSETQ. Losses at the gene ends were 2 bases for V and 4 bases for J; bases not matched to a gene: 8. The repertoire was sequenced with immunoSEQ multiplex PCR; TCRdb's copy has only in-frame clones and lacks some. The table shows over 65,000 clones, with 85% to 95% occurring only once. Sequences were obtained from T cells isolated from PBMCs. The chain has TRBV5-1 and TRBJ1-1; the match to TRBD1 covers 7 bases. This clonotype originated in a human donor in good health. The CDR3 coding sequence is TGCGCCAGCAGCTTCTTCAGGGGGGAGATCACTGAAGCTTTCTTT. Residues: CASSFFRGEITEAFF.